The rows below give T cell receptor beta chains drawn from one sample of a study of T cell responses to AZD1222 COVID-19 vaccine. TCRdb's table, derived via immunoSEQ multiplex PCR, lists solely in-frame clones and lacks some. The table has 58,000 or so clones, 84% seen once. Sequences were derived from peripheral blood, sampled on day 0 of AZD1222 vaccination. The source is an adult in good health. The CDR3 runs from the conserved cysteine through the conserved F or W. Each record gives: V gene, D gene, J gene, clone size, CDR3 length, CDR3 DNA, CDR3 protein. A D gene is named only where the DNA matches it firmly. A row's size may be missing; if present it is once, few, many or a size class.

V gene: TRBV4-2; D gene: TRBD2; J gene: TRBJ2-1; clone size: many; CDR3 length: 15; CDR3 DNA: TGTGCCAGCAGCCAAGAAGCGGGGGGGCCCAATGAGCAGTTCTTC; CDR3 protein: CASSQEAGGPNEQFF
V gene: TRBV7-2; D gene: TRBD2; J gene: TRBJ2-2; clone size: -; CDR3 length: 16; CDR3 DNA: TGTGCCAGCAGCTCATCGACTAGCAGGAACACCGGGGAGCTGTTTTTT; CDR3 protein: CASSSSTSRNTGELFF
V gene: TRBV27; D gene: -; J gene: TRBJ1-6; clone size: -; CDR3 length: 12; CDR3 DNA: TGTGCCAGCGGGATGGACTCCTCACCCCTCCACTTT; CDR3 protein: CASGMDSSPLHF
V gene: TRBV7-2; D gene: -; J gene: TRBJ2-5; clone size: -; CDR3 length: 14; CDR3 DNA: TGTGCCAGCAGCACAGACCAGGGTGCGGAGACCCAGTACTTC; CDR3 protein: CASSTDQGAETQYF
V gene: TRBV3-1/TRBV3-2; D gene: -; J gene: TRBJ1-2; clone size: few; CDR3 length: 14; CDR3 DNA: TGTGCCAGCAGCCCGGGCGGATCTCGCTATGGCTACACCTTC; CDR3 protein: CASSPGGSRYGYTF
V gene: TRBV6-5; D gene: TRBD1; J gene: TRBJ1-1; clone size: few; CDR3 length: 15; CDR3 DNA: TGTGCCAGCAGACCTCTGACAGGGCAGCTCACTGAAGCTTTCTTT; CDR3 protein: CASRPLTGQLTEAFF
V gene: TRBV5-1; D gene: -; J gene: TRBJ2-7; clone size: -; CDR3 length: 12; CDR3 DNA: TGCGCCAGCAGCTTGTTGTTTGACGAGCAGTACTTC; CDR3 protein: CASSLLFDEQYF
V gene: TRBV9; D gene: TRBD1; J gene: TRBJ1-4; clone size: -; CDR3 length: 15; CDR3 DNA: TGTGCCAGCAGCGTCTTGGGACAGGGAGGAGAAAAACTGTTTTTT; CDR3 protein: CASSVLGQGGEKLFF
V gene: TRBV28; D gene: TRBD1; J gene: TRBJ1-2; clone size: -; CDR3 length: 14; CDR3 DNA: TGTGCCAGCAGCTCGGACAGGGAGAGCTATGGCTACACCTTC; CDR3 protein: CASSSDRESYGYTF
V gene: TRBV19; D gene: -; J gene: TRBJ2-5; clone size: -; CDR3 length: 14; CDR3 DNA: TGTGCCAGTAGTATAGCTGGGATTTGGGAGACCCAGTACTTC; CDR3 protein: CASSIAGIWETQYF
V gene: TRBV19; D gene: -; J gene: TRBJ1-5; clone size: -; CDR3 length: 14; CDR3 DNA: TGTGCCAGCCACCACAGGGATCGAGGGCAGCCCCAGCATTTT; CDR3 protein: CASHHRDRGQPQHF
V gene: TRBV6-6; D gene: -; J gene: TRBJ2-1; clone size: -; CDR3 length: 16; CDR3 DNA: TGTGCCAGCACCCTGAACACCGGGGAGGCCTACAATGAGCAGTTCTTC; CDR3 protein: CASTLNTGEAYNEQFF
V gene: TRBV11-2; D gene: -; J gene: TRBJ2-2; clone size: -; CDR3 length: 15; CDR3 DNA: TGTGCCAGCAGCTTAGGCATCCGGGTGGTCGGGGAGCTGTTTTTT; CDR3 protein: CASSLGIRVVGELFF
V gene: TRBV7-9; D gene: -; J gene: TRBJ1-4; clone size: -; CDR3 length: 14; CDR3 DNA: TGTGCCAGCAGTAACCGGGGAGCGGCTGAAAAACTGTTTTTT; CDR3 protein: CASSNRGAAEKLFF
V gene: TRBV18; D gene: -; J gene: TRBJ1-3; clone size: -; CDR3 length: 16; CDR3 DNA: TGTGCCAGCTCAGGGGGAGGACCCTTCTCTGGAAACACCATATATTTT; CDR3 protein: CASSGGGPFSGNTIYF
V gene: TRBV13; D gene: TRBD1; J gene: TRBJ1-2; clone size: -; CDR3 length: 15; CDR3 DNA: TGTGCCACCGAAAGACAGGGGGATAGGTCTTATGGCTACACCTTC; CDR3 protein: CATERQGDRSYGYTF
V gene: TRBV10-3; D gene: TRBD1; J gene: TRBJ2-7; clone size: -; CDR3 length: 17; CDR3 DNA: TGTGCCATCAGGAACCCGCAGGGGGCCTCAAGCTCCTACGAGCAGTACTTC; CDR3 protein: CAIRNPQGASSSYEQYF
V gene: TRBV18; D gene: TRBD1; J gene: TRBJ1-1; clone size: once; CDR3 length: 14; CDR3 DNA: TGTGCCAGCTCACCAGAGACAGGGCACACTGAAGCTTTCTTT; CDR3 protein: CASSPETGHTEAFF
V gene: TRBV25-1; D gene: TRBD1; J gene: TRBJ2-7; clone size: few; CDR3 length: 15; CDR3 DNA: TGTGCCAGCAGTGAGATCGGACAGGGGGCCTACGAGCAGTACTTC; CDR3 protein: CASSEIGQGAYEQYF
V gene: TRBV5-1; D gene: -; J gene: TRBJ2-5; clone size: once; CDR3 length: 14; CDR3 DNA: TGCGCCAGCAGCACCGGGGGACCCCAAGAGACCCAGTACTTC; CDR3 protein: CASSTGGPQETQYF
V gene: TRBV29-1; D gene: TRBD1; J gene: TRBJ1-2; clone size: once; CDR3 length: 13; CDR3 DNA: TGCAGCGTTGGGACAGGCCCCAACTATGGCTACACCTTC; CDR3 protein: CSVGTGPNYGYTF
V gene: TRBV6-1; D gene: -; J gene: TRBJ1-2; clone size: -; CDR3 length: 13; CDR3 DNA: TGTGCCAGCAGTGAAGGCATTCTCTATGGCTACACCTTC; CDR3 protein: CASSEGILYGYTF
V gene: TRBV18; D gene: -; J gene: TRBJ2-1; clone size: -; CDR3 length: 16; CDR3 DNA: TGTGCCAGCTCACTCCGAAGAGAGGGCCCCTACAATGAGCAGTTCTTC; CDR3 protein: CASSLRREGPYNEQFF
V gene: TRBV5-1; D gene: -; J gene: TRBJ2-4; clone size: -; CDR3 length: 11; CDR3 DNA: TGCGCCAGCAGCTTGGTGGACATTCAGTACTTC; CDR3 protein: CASSLVDIQYF
V gene: TRBV23-1; D gene: -; J gene: TRBJ2-7; clone size: -; CDR3 length: 16; CDR3 DNA: TGCGCCAGCAGTCAATCTGTCCGGGGGGCCTCCTACGAGCAGTACTTC; CDR3 protein: CASSQSVRGASYEQYF
V gene: TRBV19; D gene: TRBD2; J gene: TRBJ2-5; clone size: -; CDR3 length: 14; CDR3 DNA: TGTGCCAGTAGTATGATCGGGGGGAGGGGGACCCAGTACTTC; CDR3 protein: CASSMIGGRGTQYF
V gene: TRBV24-1; D gene: -; J gene: TRBJ2-2; clone size: -; CDR3 length: 16; CDR3 DNA: TGTGCCACCAGTGATGTCGGCAGCGGAGACACCGGGGAGCTGTTTTTT; CDR3 protein: CATSDVGSGDTGELFF
V gene: TRBV30; D gene: -; J gene: TRBJ1-2; clone size: -; CDR3 length: 13; CDR3 DNA: TGTGCCGGACCGGGGCTGAAGAACTATGGCTACACCTTC; CDR3 protein: CAGPGLKNYGYTF
V gene: TRBV5-1; D gene: TRBD2; J gene: TRBJ2-2; clone size: once; CDR3 length: 16; CDR3 DNA: TGCGCCAGCAGCTTCGCTAGCGGGGTTAACACCGGGGAGCTGTTTTTT; CDR3 protein: CASSFASGVNTGELFF
V gene: TRBV5-1; D gene: -; J gene: TRBJ2-1; clone size: -; CDR3 length: 13; CDR3 DNA: TGCGCCAGCAGCTTTCAGGGGATCAATGAGCAGTTCTTC; CDR3 protein: CASSFQGINEQFF
V gene: TRBV15; D gene: -; J gene: TRBJ2-1; clone size: -; CDR3 length: 16; CDR3 DNA: TGTGCCACCAGCAGAGGGCCCCCCGGACCCTACAATGAGCAGTTCTTC; CDR3 protein: CATSRGPPGPYNEQFF
V gene: TRBV12-3/TRBV12-4; D gene: -; J gene: TRBJ2-5; clone size: -; CDR3 length: 11; CDR3 DNA: TGTGCCAGCAGTCTCGGGGGGACCCAGTACTTC; CDR3 protein: CASSLGGTQYF
V gene: TRBV5-1; D gene: TRBD2; J gene: TRBJ2-3; clone size: -; CDR3 length: 18; CDR3 DNA: TGCGCCAGCAGCTCCGGGACTAGCGGGGGGATGAGCACAGATACGCAGTATTTT; CDR3 protein: CASSSGTSGGMSTDTQYF
V gene: TRBV30; D gene: -; J gene: TRBJ2-7; clone size: -; CDR3 length: 15; CDR3 DNA: TGTGCCTGGAGTGTACGAGGGGCAGGGAAGAACGAGCAGTACTTC; CDR3 protein: CAWSVRGAGKNEQYF
V gene: TRBV7-2; D gene: -; J gene: TRBJ1-5; clone size: -; CDR3 length: 13; CDR3 DNA: TGTGCCAGCAGCTTAGACCCGAGTCAGCCCCAGCATTTT; CDR3 protein: CASSLDPSQPQHF
V gene: TRBV6-5; D gene: -; J gene: TRBJ1-6; clone size: -; CDR3 length: 15; CDR3 DNA: TGTGCCAGCACTTCCTACGGGGAAGGGGATTCACCCCTCCACTTT; CDR3 protein: CASTSYGEGDSPLHF
V gene: TRBV15; D gene: -; J gene: TRBJ2-7; clone size: -; CDR3 length: 14; CDR3 DNA: TGTGCCACCAGCAGAGACGGGTACTCCTACGAGCAGTACTTC; CDR3 protein: CATSRDGYSYEQYF
V gene: TRBV21-1; D gene: -; J gene: TRBJ2-3; clone size: -; CDR3 length: 20; CDR3 DNA: TGTGCCAGCAGTTGGGGCGTCATCTCTAGCGGGGGGACCAACACAGATACGCAGTATTTT; CDR3 protein: CASSWGVISSGGTNTDTQYF
V gene: TRBV30; D gene: -; J gene: TRBJ2-7; clone size: -; CDR3 length: 13; CDR3 DNA: TGTGCCTCCGGGGGAGAGGTGACCTACGAGCAGTACTTC; CDR3 protein: CASGGEVTYEQYF
V gene: TRBV6-5; D gene: TRBD2; J gene: TRBJ2-1; clone size: once; CDR3 length: 14; CDR3 DNA: TGTGCCAGCAATCCGGGAGGGGAGTACAATGAGCAGTTCTTC; CDR3 protein: CASNPGGEYNEQFF
V gene: TRBV19; D gene: -; J gene: TRBJ2-2; clone size: once; CDR3 length: 11; CDR3 DNA: TGTGCCAGTAGTTCCACCTTGGTGCTGTTTTTT; CDR3 protein: CASSSTLVLFF
V gene: TRBV21-1; D gene: -; J gene: TRBJ2-7; clone size: -; CDR3 length: 13; CDR3 DNA: TGTGCCAGCAGTAGGGGACAGGGGAGCGAGCAGTACTTC; CDR3 protein: CASSRGQGSEQYF
V gene: TRBV5-1; D gene: -; J gene: TRBJ1-5; clone size: -; CDR3 length: 15; CDR3 DNA: TGCGCCAGCAGCTTAGACGGGGGAGCAGATCAGCCCCAGCATTTT; CDR3 protein: CASSLDGGADQPQHF
V gene: TRBV27; D gene: -; J gene: TRBJ1-1; clone size: few; CDR3 length: 16; CDR3 DNA: TGTGCCAGCAACAGTAGGACAGTGGGCATGAACACTGAAGCTTTCTTT; CDR3 protein: CASNSRTVGMNTEAFF
V gene: TRBV11-2; D gene: -; J gene: TRBJ1-2; clone size: few; CDR3 length: 18; CDR3 DNA: TGTGCCAGCAGCTTAGGTCCCGACAGGAGGCCTGGGGGCTATGGCTACACCTTC; CDR3 protein: CASSLGPDRRPGGYGYTF
V gene: TRBV6-6; D gene: -; J gene: TRBJ1-1; clone size: many; CDR3 length: 16; CDR3 DNA: TGTGCCAGCAGTTATGACCGCCCCGAGAGTAACACTGAAGCTTTCTTT; CDR3 protein: CASSYDRPESNTEAFF
V gene: TRBV18; D gene: TRBD1; J gene: TRBJ2-7; clone size: once; CDR3 length: 18; CDR3 DNA: TGTGCCAGCTCACCTACTCGAGAACAGGGGGTAAGCTCCTACGAGCAGTACTTC; CDR3 protein: CASSPTREQGVSSYEQYF
V gene: TRBV18; D gene: -; J gene: TRBJ1-5; clone size: -; CDR3 length: 13; CDR3 DNA: TGTGCCAGCTCCATTGGCACGAATCAGCCCCAGCATTTT; CDR3 protein: CASSIGTNQPQHF
V gene: TRBV19; D gene: TRBD1; J gene: TRBJ1-4; clone size: -; CDR3 length: 15; CDR3 DNA: TGTGCCAGTAGTACCCGGACAGGGTGGGGTGAAAAACTGTTTTTT; CDR3 protein: CASSTRTGWGEKLFF
V gene: TRBV6-1; D gene: TRBD1; J gene: TRBJ2-6; clone size: -; CDR3 length: 18; CDR3 DNA: TGTGCCAGCAGTGAATTTGGGACAGCCTTCTCTGGGGCCAACGTCCTGACTTTC; CDR3 protein: CASSEFGTAFSGANVLTF
V gene: TRBV5-1; D gene: -; J gene: TRBJ1-2; clone size: once; CDR3 length: 14; CDR3 DNA: TGCGCCAGCAGCTTGGGGGACGGAGCCTATGGCTACACCTTC; CDR3 protein: CASSLGDGAYGYTF
V gene: TRBV12-3/TRBV12-4; D gene: -; J gene: TRBJ1-2; clone size: -; CDR3 length: 13; CDR3 DNA: TGTGCCAGCAACTCCTTACCTTCTTTAGGGGGCACCTTC; CDR3 protein: CASNSLPSLGGTF
V gene: TRBV5-1; D gene: -; J gene: TRBJ2-5; clone size: -; CDR3 length: 13; CDR3 DNA: TGCGCCAGCAGCACCGACACGCAAGAGACCCAGTACTTC; CDR3 protein: CASSTDTQETQYF
V gene: TRBV14; D gene: -; J gene: TRBJ2-5; clone size: -; CDR3 length: 15; CDR3 DNA: TGTGCCAGCAGCCTTCCGTGGGGGGCAGGTGAGACCCAGTACTTC; CDR3 protein: CASSLPWGAGETQYF
V gene: TRBV7-8; D gene: -; J gene: TRBJ1-1; clone size: -; CDR3 length: 15; CDR3 DNA: TGTGCCAGCAGCCCTTACGAGGTGCTGAACACTGAAGCTTTCTTT; CDR3 protein: CASSPYEVLNTEAFF
V gene: TRBV18; D gene: TRBD1; J gene: TRBJ1-1; clone size: -; CDR3 length: 15; CDR3 DNA: TGTGCCAGCTCACCGCAGGGGGTTCGGAACACTGAAGCTTTCTTT; CDR3 protein: CASSPQGVRNTEAFF
V gene: TRBV11-3; D gene: -; J gene: TRBJ2-5; clone size: -; CDR3 length: 15; CDR3 DNA: TGTGCCAGCAGCCCTTCGGCTGCGCAGGTAGAGACCCAGTACTTC; CDR3 protein: CASSPSAAQVETQYF